A single sample gave rise to the 20 T cell receptor beta chains below, sequenced in a study of shared clonotypes between healthy human individuals. Using immunoSEQ multiplex PCR, the repertoire was profiled, and TCRdb retains in-frame clones only, with some absent. This sample has approximately 2.1 million clones, with 85% to 95% found just once. What was sequenced was naive CD4+ T cells from PBMCs. Noted subset: CD45RA+ positively selected. These TCRs come from a young man in good health. Some clones in this sample may be carry-over from other donors' samples.

The chain carries TRBV5-1 and TRBJ2-7, with TRBD1 matching 10 bases. CDR1 and CDR2 from the germline V gene are SGHRS and YFSETQ. This CDR3 has 15 amino acids. Trimming took 4 bases from V and 5 from J; bases not matched to a gene: 9. CDR3 DNA: TGCGCCAGCAGCGGACCCGGGACAGGGGTAAACGAGCAGTACTTC. This encodes CASSGPGTGVNEQYF.

The chain uses TRBV2 and TRBJ2-1, with a tentative D call TRBD1 (5 bases). V was cut by 11 bases and J by 2 bases, with 10 bases left in between. The germline CDR1 and CDR2 sequences are SNHLY and FYNNEI. The CDR3 runs to 12 residues. This chain's CDR3 is CARRTPYNEQFF. The CDR3 nucleotides read TGTGCCCGCCGGACACCCTACAATGAGCAGTTCTTC.

The rearrangement uses TRBV6-1 and TRBJ2-1; 12 nucleotides align to TRBD2. This CDR3 has 18 amino acids. V was pared by 4 bases and J by 0 bases, with 7 bases of the junction left unmatched. Per germline, CDR1 MNHNS and CDR2 SASEGT. CDR3 region: CASSATSGRLFSYNEQFF. In DNA, the CDR3 is TGTGCCAGCAGTGCAACTAGCGGGAGGCTCTTCTCCTACAATGAGCAGTTCTTC.

J is TRBJ1-5 and V is TRBV7-8; D call uncertain. The V end lost 4 bases, the J end lost 5 bases, and 9 bases lay between the germline ends. Germline values: CDR1 SGHVS, CDR2 FQNEAQ. The CDR3 length is 13 residues. The CDR3 region has the DNA TGTGCCAGCAGCTCGAACACGGATCAGCCCCAGCATTTT. This encodes CASSSNTDQPQHF.

The CDR3 DNA reads TGTGCCAGTAGTCCCCTCCGAGTAGCGGGAGGGACCGACACCGGGGAGCTGTTTTTT. It is translated as CASSPLRVAGGTDTGELFF. The gene calls are TRBV19 and TRBJ2-2, with TRBD2 matching over 11 bases. The length of the CDR3 is 19 residues. The trim removed 5 bases at V and 3 bases at J, leaving 14 bases unmatched. Germline V gene sequence: CDR1 LNHDA, CDR2 SQIVND (reference sequence).

The V gene is TRBV19, the J gene TRBJ1-4; a weak D match, TRBD1 (5 bases). Germline V CDR1 and CDR2: LNHDA, SQIVND (reference sequence). The CDR3 is made up of 17 amino acids. Trimming cost V 3 bases and J 8 bases, with 22 bases left between them. The CDR3 DNA is TGTGCCAGTAGTATGAGTCACCGGGGCCGAAGGAGAGAAAAACTGTTTTTT. Protein sequence: CASSMSHRGRRREKLFF.

The chain couples TRBV25-1 to TRBJ1-1, with a weak D call TRBD1 (6 bases). The CDR3 runs 15 residues. Germline loops: CDR1 MGHDK, CDR2 SYGVNS. V dropped 7 bases and J dropped 10 bases, with 25 bases sitting between them. The CDR3 loop reads CASNPDKGGALGAFF. CDR3 DNA sequence: TGTGCCAGCAACCCCGATAAAGGGGGGGCTCTGGGAGCTTTCTTT.

A word on this clone: The sample contains more than one DNA sequence encoding this CDR3. The V call is TRBV29-1, the J call TRBJ2-7; a possible D gene is TRBD1 (5 bases). CDR1 and CDR2 from the germline V gene are SQVTM and ANQGSEA. Trimming removed 1 base at V and 3 bases at J, with 7 bases between. The CDR3 extends over 12 amino acids. The DNA for the CDR3 is TGCAGCGTTGAAGGGACAAGCTACGAGCAGTACTTC. Protein product: CSVEGTSYEQYF.

This clone was recorded a few times. This chain joins TRBV30 and TRBJ1-1; possibly TRBD1 for D (6 bases). The V gene lost 4 bases and the J gene lost 1 base, with 19 bases spanning the gap. CDR1 GTSNPN and CDR2 SVGIG come from the germline V gene (reference sequence). CDR3 length: 16 amino acids. In nucleotides, the CDR3 is TGTGCCTGGACTTTCCGACCGGGACAACAGAACACTGAAGCTTTCTTT. Its protein product is CAWTFRPGQQNTEAFF. Combining the CDR3 with reference TRBV30 and TRBJ1-1 gives the whole variable domain SQTIHQWPATLVQPVGSPLSLECTVEGTSNPNLYWYRQAAGRGLQLLFYSVGIGQISSEVPQNLSASRPQDRQFILSSKKLLLSDSGFYLCAWTFRPGQQNTEAFFGQGTRLTVV.

J is TRBJ1-5 and V is TRBV11-1, with D possibly TRBD1 on 5 matching bases. The CDR3 runs to 14 residues. Germline CDR1 and CDR2: SGHAT and FQDESV (reference sequence). Trimming pared 4 bases from V and 6 bases from J, leaving 13 bases between. The CDR3 region is CASSSDGGGQPQHF. The CDR3 coding sequence is TGTGCCAGCAGCTCAGATGGGGGGGGTCAGCCCCAGCATTTT.

The chain couples TRBV14 to TRBJ1-2; 7 bases agree with TRBD1. Germline trimming cut 0 bases from V and 2 bases from J; bases unmatched to any gene: 0. Germline assignment: CDR1 SGHDN and CDR2 FVKESK. The CDR3 spans 14 residues. CDR3 amino acids: CASSQETGNYGYTF. CDR3 DNA sequence: TGTGCCAGCAGCCAAGAGACAGGGAACTATGGCTACACCTTC.

The chain employs TRBV6-1 and TRBJ2-3, with a possible D match to TRBD2 (6 bases). The ends were cut back, 3 bases at V and 2 bases at J, with 15 bases in the middle. The CDR3 length is 16 residues. Germline loops: CDR1 MNHNS, CDR2 SASEGT. The CDR3 DNA reads TGTGCCAGCAGTGATGGGGTGAGCGGGCACACAGATACGCAGTATTTT. Encoded protein: CASSDGVSGHTDTQYF.

This clone was counted only a few times. The genes are TRBV29-1 and TRBJ1-1; D not resolved. Germline V gives CDR1 SQVTM, CDR2 ANQGSEA. V lost 4 bases and J 3 bases, leaving 12 bases between the germline ends. The CDR3 totals 13 residues. The CDR3 bases are TGCAGCGTTGGCAAAGCGGTGGACACTGAAGCTTTCTTT. Residues: CSVGKAVDTEAFF.

Regarding this clone: Other DNA sequences in this specimen translate into the identical CDR3. The chain employs TRBV18 and TRBJ1-5; D not certain. This CDR3 region has 13 residues. Germline lookup yields CDR1 KGHSH and CDR2 LQKENI. V was cut by 0 bases and J by 6 bases, with 6 bases left in between. The CDR3 DNA follows: TGTGCCAGCTCACCACCCGGGGTTCAGCCCCAGCATTTT. Residues: CASSPPGVQPQHF.

Here the CDR3 reads CASSLVGGPVDRQYF. CDR3 sequence (DNA): TGCGCCAGCAGCTTGGTAGGGGGCCCCGTCGATAGGCAGTACTTC. The chain combines TRBV5-1 with TRBJ2-7, with 7 bases identical to TRBD1. The CDR3 has 15 amino acids. CDR1 and CDR2 from the germline V gene are SGHRS and YFSETQ. V gave up 0 bases and J gave up 9 bases; unmatched junction bases: 12.

This clone was recorded once. In DNA form, the CDR3 reads TGTGCCAGCACCCTAGGGGTGTCGGCCGGGGAGCTGTTTTTT. Its protein product is CASTLGVSAGELFF. The chain employs TRBV7-3 and TRBJ2-2; D might be TRBD1 (5 bases). V lost 7 bases, J lost 6 bases, and 15 bases lay in between. The germline CDR1 and CDR2 sequences are SGHTA and FQGTGA. The CDR3 extends over 14 amino acids.

The chain carries TRBV18 and TRBJ2-1; 10 bases agree with TRBD1. CDR3 length: 15 amino acids. Trimming cost V 5 bases and J 6 bases; bases outside gene matches: 7. From germline, CDR1 is KGHSH and CDR2 LQKENI. This CDR3 is CASSIRDRGGNEQFF. CDR3 nucleotides: TGTGCCAGCTCAATCCGGGACAGGGGAGGCAATGAGCAGTTCTTC. The full variable domain, completed using reference TRBV18 and TRBJ2-1, is NAGVMQNPRHLVRRRGQEARLRCSPMKGHSHVYWYRQLPEEGLKFMVYLQKENIIDESGMPKERFSAEFPKEGPSILRIQQVVRGDSAAYFCASSIRDRGGNEQFFGPGTRLTVL.

The chain combines TRBV29-1 with TRBJ1-4; D is perhaps TRBD1 (5 bases). Germline values: CDR1 SQVTM, CDR2 ANQGSEA. Trimming removed 0 bases from V and 4 bases from J, with 9 bases in between. The CDR3 has 14 residues. The CDR3 spells CSVEDRGYNEKLFF. Here the CDR3 DNA reads TGCAGCGTTGAAGATCGGGGCTATAATGAAAAACTGTTTTTT.

The rearrangement uses TRBV7-8 and TRBJ1-1; 7 nucleotides agree with TRBD1. With 2 bases clipped from V and 6 bases from J, the junction kept 6 bases outside the gene matches. The germline V gene encodes CDR1 SGHVS and CDR2 FQNEAQ. This CDR3 is 14 amino acids long. CDR3 nucleotide sequence: TGTGCCAGCAGCTTACAGGGGGAAATCGCTGAAGCTTTCTTT. As protein: CASSLQGEIAEAFF.

The gene calls are TRBV7-8 and TRBJ2-1; D may match TRBD1 or TRBD2 (5 bases each). Per germline, CDR1 SGHVS and CDR2 FQNEAQ. This CDR3 is 17 amino acids long. Trimming cost V 5 bases and J 0 bases, with 17 bases left between them. DNA of the CDR3: TGTGCCAGCAGCCGATCCTGGGGGAGCAGCTCCTACAATGAGCAGTTCTTC. Translating it yields CASSRSWGSSSYNEQFF.